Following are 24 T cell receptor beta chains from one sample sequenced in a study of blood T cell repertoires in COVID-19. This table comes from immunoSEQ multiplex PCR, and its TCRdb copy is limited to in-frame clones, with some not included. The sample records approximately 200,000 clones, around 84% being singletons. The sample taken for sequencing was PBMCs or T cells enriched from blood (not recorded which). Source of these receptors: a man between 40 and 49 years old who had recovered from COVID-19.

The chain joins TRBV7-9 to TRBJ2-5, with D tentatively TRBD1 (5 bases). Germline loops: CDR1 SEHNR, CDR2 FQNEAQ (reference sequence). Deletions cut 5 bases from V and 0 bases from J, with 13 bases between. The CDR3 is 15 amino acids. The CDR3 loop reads CASSPHRQNQETQYF. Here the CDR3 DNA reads TGTGCCAGCAGCCCACACCGACAGAACCAAGAGACCCAGTACTTC.

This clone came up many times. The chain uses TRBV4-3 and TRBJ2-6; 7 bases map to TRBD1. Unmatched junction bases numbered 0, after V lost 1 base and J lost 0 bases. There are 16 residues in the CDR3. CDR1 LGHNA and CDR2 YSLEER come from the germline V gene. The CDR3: CASSQAGGSGANVLTF. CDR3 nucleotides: TGCGCCAGCAGCCAAGCAGGGGGCTCTGGGGCCAACGTCCTGACTTTC.

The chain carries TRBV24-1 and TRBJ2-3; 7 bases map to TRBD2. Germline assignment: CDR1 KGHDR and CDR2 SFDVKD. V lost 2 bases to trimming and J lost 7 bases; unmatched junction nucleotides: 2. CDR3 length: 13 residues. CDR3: CATSDSLANTQYF. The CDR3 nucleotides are TGTGCCACCAGTGATTCACTAGCGAATACGCAGTATTTT.

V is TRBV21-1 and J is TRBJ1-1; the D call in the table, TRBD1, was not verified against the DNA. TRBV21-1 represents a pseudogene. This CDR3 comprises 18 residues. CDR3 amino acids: CASSLNGQARRVNTEAFF. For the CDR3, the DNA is TGTGCCAGCAGCTTAAATGGCCAGGCACGGCGCGTGAACACTGAAGCTTTCTTT.

In DNA form, the CDR3 reads TGTGCCAGCAGTTTAGGGCAGGGTGGCACAGATACGCAGTATTTT. It codes for CASSLGQGGTDTQYF. The chain joins TRBV27 to TRBJ2-3; D is possibly TRBD1 (5 bases). The V end lost 2 bases, the J end lost 1 base, and 10 bases lay between the germline ends. The CDR3 is made up of 15 amino acids. CDR1 and CDR2 (germline): MNHEY, SMNVEV (reference sequence).

The CDR3, as DNA: TGTGCCAGCACGAAGAGGGACAATGCTAATTCACCCCTCCACTTT. Its protein is CASTKRDNANSPLHF. V gene TRBV25-1 combines with J gene TRBJ1-6; tentatively, D is TRBD1 (6 bases). The CDR3 covers 15 residues. Trimming pared 7 bases from V and 6 bases from J, leaving 16 bases between. Germline values: CDR1 MGHDK, CDR2 SYGVNS.

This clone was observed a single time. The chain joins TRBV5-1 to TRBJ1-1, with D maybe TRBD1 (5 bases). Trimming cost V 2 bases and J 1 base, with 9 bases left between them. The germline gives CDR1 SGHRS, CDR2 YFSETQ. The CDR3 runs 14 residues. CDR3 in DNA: TGCGCCAGCAGCTTCTCGACAGAGAACACTGAAGCTTTCTTT. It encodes CASSFSTENTEAFF.

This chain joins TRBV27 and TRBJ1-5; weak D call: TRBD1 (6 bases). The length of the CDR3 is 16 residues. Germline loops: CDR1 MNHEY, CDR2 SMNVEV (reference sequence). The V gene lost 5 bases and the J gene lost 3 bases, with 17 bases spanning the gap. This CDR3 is CASSRTAEPFNQPQHF. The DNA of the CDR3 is TGTGCCAGCAGTCGGACAGCCGAACCGTTCAATCAGCCCCAGCATTTT.

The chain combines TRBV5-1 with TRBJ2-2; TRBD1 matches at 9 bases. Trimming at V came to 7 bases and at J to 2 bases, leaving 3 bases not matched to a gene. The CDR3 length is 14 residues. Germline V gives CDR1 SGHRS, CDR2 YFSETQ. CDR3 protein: CASRGQGNTGELFF. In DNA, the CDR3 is TGCGCCAGCCGGGGACAGGGAAACACCGGGGAGCTGTTTTTT.

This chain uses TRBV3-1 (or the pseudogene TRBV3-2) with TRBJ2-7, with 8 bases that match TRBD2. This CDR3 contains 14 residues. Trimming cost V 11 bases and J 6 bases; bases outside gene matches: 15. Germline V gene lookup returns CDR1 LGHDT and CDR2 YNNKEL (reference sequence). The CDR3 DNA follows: TGTGCCTGTTCCAGCGGGAGCCGAGGCGGCGAGCAGTACTTC. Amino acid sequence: CACSSGSRGGEQYF.

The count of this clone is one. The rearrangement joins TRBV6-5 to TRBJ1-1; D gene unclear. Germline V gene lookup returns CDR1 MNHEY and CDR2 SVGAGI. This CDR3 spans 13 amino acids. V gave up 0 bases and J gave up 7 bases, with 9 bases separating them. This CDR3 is CASSYSRGFEAFF. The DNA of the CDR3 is TGTGCCAGCAGTTACTCGAGAGGATTTGAAGCTTTCTTT.

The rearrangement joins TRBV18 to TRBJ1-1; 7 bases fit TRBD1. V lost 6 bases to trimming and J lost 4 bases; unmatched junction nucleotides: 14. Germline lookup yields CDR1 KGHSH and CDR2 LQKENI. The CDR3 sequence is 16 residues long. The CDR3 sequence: CASSIKAPAGGTEAFF. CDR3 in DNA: TGTGCCAGCTCGATTAAGGCTCCGGCAGGGGGCACTGAAGCTTTCTTT.

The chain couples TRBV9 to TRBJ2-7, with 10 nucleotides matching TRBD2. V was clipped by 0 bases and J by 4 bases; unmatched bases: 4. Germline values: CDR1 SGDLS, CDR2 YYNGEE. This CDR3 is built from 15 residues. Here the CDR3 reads CASSVEASGSYEQYF. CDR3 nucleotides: TGTGCCAGCAGCGTAGAGGCTAGCGGGAGTTACGAGCAGTACTTC.

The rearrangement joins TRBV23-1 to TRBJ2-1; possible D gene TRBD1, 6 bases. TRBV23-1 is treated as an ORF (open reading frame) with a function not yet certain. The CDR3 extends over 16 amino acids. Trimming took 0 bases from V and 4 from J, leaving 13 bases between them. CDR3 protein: CASSQSLRGPYNEQFF. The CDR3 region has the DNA TGCGCCAGCAGTCAATCGCTCAGGGGTCCGTACAATGAGCAGTTCTTC.

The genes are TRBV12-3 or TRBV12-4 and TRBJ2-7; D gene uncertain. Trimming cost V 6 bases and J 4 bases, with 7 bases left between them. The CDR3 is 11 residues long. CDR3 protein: CASSLEYEQYF. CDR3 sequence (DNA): TGTGCCAGCAGCCTCGAGTACGAGCAGTACTTC.

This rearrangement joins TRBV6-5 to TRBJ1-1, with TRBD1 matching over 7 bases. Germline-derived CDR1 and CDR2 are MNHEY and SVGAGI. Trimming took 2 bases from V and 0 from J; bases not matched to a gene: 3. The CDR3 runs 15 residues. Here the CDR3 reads CASSYGDSMNTEAFF. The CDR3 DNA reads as TGTGCCAGCAGTTACGGGGACAGCATGAACACTGAAGCTTTCTTT.

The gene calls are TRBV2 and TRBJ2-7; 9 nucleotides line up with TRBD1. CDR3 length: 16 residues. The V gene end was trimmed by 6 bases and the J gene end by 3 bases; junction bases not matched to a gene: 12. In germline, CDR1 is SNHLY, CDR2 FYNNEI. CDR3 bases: TGTGCCAGCAGCCCCCCGCGGGACAGGGTGGGCTACGAGCAGTACTTC. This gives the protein CASSPPRDRVGYEQYF. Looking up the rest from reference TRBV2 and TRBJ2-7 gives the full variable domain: EPEVTQTPSHQVTQMGQEVILRCVPISNHLYFYWYRQILGQKVEFLVSFYNNEISEKSEIFDDQFSVERPDGSNFTLKIRSTKLEDSAMYFCASSPPRDRVGYEQYFGPGTRLTVT.

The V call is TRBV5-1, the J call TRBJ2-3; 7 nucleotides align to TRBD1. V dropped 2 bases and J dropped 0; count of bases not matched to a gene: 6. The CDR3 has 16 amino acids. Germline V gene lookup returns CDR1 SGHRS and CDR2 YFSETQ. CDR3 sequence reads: CASSLQGTDSTDTQYF. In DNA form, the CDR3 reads TGCGCCAGCAGCTTACAGGGGACAGACAGCACAGATACGCAGTATTTT.

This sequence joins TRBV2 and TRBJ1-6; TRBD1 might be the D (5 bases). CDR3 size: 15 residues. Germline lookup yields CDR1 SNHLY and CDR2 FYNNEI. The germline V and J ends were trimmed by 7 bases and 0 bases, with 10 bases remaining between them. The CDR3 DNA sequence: TGTGCCAGCACCCGACAGAGCTCCTATAATTCACCCCTCCACTTT. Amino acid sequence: CASTRQSSYNSPLHF.

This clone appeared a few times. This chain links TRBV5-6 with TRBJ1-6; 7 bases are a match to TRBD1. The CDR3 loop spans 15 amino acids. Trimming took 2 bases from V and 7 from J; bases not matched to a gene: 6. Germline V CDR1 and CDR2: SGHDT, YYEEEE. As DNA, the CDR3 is TGTGCCAGCAGCTTTGCGTCAGGGGGGAATTCACCCCTCCACTTT. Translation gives CASSFASGGNSPLHF.

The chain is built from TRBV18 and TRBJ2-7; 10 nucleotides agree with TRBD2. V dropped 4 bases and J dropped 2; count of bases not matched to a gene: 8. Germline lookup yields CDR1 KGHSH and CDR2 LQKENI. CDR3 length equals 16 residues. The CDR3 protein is CASSRAGTSDTYEQYF. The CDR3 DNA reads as TGTGCCAGCTCACGGGCCGGGACTAGCGATACCTACGAGCAGTACTTC.

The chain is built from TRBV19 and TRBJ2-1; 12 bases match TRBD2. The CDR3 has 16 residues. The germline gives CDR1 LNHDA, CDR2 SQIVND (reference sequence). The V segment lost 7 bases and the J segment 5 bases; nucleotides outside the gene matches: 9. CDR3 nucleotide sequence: TGTGCCAGTAATGACCTAGCGGGAGGGCCCCACAATGAGCAGTTCTTC. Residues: CASNDLAGGPHNEQFF.

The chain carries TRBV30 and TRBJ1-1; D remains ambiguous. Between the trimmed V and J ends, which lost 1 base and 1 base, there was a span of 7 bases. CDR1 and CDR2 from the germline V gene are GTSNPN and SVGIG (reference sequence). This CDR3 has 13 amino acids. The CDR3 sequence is CAWSEQTNTEAFF. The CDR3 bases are TGTGCCTGGAGTGAACAGACGAACACTGAAGCTTTCTTT.

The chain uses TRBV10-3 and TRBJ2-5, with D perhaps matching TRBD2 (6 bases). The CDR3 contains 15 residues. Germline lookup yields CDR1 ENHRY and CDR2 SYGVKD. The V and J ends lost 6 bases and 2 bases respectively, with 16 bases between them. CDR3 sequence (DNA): TGTGCCATCAGCCCCCAAGGAGGGCCTCAAGAGACCCAGTACTTC. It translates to CAISPQGGPQETQYF.